The 20 T cell receptor beta chains below come from one sample, sequenced in a study of blood T cell repertoires in COVID-19. Sequencing was performed with immunoSEQ multiplex PCR; in TCRdb, only in-frame clones are kept and a portion is missing. Counted here are approximately 450,000 clones, 80% to 90% occurring once; the ten biggest clones make up over 4%. The sample consisted of peripheral blood. The receptors originated from a woman between 25 and 40 years old with acute or convalescent COVID-19.

The rearrangement uses TRBV30 and TRBJ1-6; D perhaps matches TRBD1 (5 bases). CDR3 length: 16 amino acids. The V gene's germline CDR1 is GTSNPN and CDR2 SVGIG (reference sequence). V was shortened by 2 bases and J by 8 bases, with 19 bases between the two germline ends. Written as DNA, the CDR3 is TGTGCCTGGAGTAGGCCTAGAGCTGCGGGGGATTCACCCCTCCACTTT. Translated: CAWSRPRAAGDSPLHF.

This clone was observed a single time. This sequence joins TRBV5-4 and TRBJ1-6; D is possibly TRBD1 (5 bases). The CDR3 contains 16 residues. The germline V and J ends were trimmed by 4 bases and 7 bases, with 18 bases remaining between them. The germline V gene encodes CDR1 SGHNT and CDR2 YYREEE (reference sequence). The CDR3 protein is CASSRGGGTLNSPLHF. The DNA of the CDR3 is TGTGCCAGCAGCCGGGGTGGCGGGACCCTCAATTCACCCCTCCACTTT.

The chain links TRBV5-1 to TRBJ1-1; 8 nucleotides align to TRBD1. Germline values: CDR1 SGHRS, CDR2 YFSETQ. Unmatched junction bases numbered 8, after V lost 4 bases and J lost 3 bases. The CDR3 sequence is 15 residues long. CDR3 nucleotide sequence: TGCGCCAGCAGCAAGGGGACAGGAACATACACTGAAGCTTTCTTT. Translated: CASSKGTGTYTEAFF.

The chain carries TRBV30 and TRBJ2-7; 10 nucleotides align to TRBD2. The CDR3 covers 16 residues. J lost 6 bases, V lost 2 bases, and 13 bases had no gene match. Germline CDR1 is GTSNPN and CDR2 is SVGIG (reference sequence). CDR3: CAWSPTMAAGGVEQYF. CDR3 in DNA: TGTGCCTGGAGTCCAACCATGGCAGCGGGGGGGGTCGAGCAGTACTTC.

This chain uses TRBV6-6 with TRBJ2-1; 7 bases align to TRBD1. Per germline, CDR1 MNHNY and CDR2 SVGAGI (reference sequence). The CDR3 contains 16 residues. Germline trimming cut 4 bases from V and 3 bases from J; bases unmatched to any gene: 9. CDR3 sequence (DNA): TGTGCCAGCAGTTCCGCGACAGGGATGTTCTACAATGAGCAGTTCTTC. Encoded protein: CASSSATGMFYNEQFF.

The chain employs TRBV5-1 and TRBJ1-2; D ambiguous. Germline V gives CDR1 SGHRS, CDR2 YFSETQ. The germline V and J ends were trimmed by 1 base and 0 bases, with 10 bases remaining between them. CDR3 length equals 15 residues. DNA of the CDR3: TGCGCCAGCAGCTTGTTTGCCAGTCCTAACTATGGCTACACCTTC. This gives the protein CASSLFASPNYGYTF.

The gene calls are TRBV24-1 and TRBJ1-1; 7 bases match TRBD1. Trimming cost V 2 bases and J 0 bases; bases outside gene matches: 5. The germline gives CDR1 KGHDR, CDR2 SFDVKD. The CDR3 spans 16 residues. The CDR3 loop is CATSDSTGELNTEAFF. CDR3 DNA sequence: TGTGCCACCAGTGATTCCACAGGGGAACTGAACACTGAAGCTTTCTTT.

This clone was observed a handful of times. The identical CDR3 is also encoded by other nucleotide sequences in the sample. The V gene is TRBV7-9, the J gene TRBJ1-1, with D unresolved. Looked up from germline, CDR1 is SEHNR and CDR2 is FQNEAQ (reference sequence). The length of the CDR3 is 12 residues. The germline V and J ends were trimmed by 1 base and 7 bases, with 7 bases remaining between them. In DNA form, the CDR3 reads TGTGCCAGCAGCTTAGGACACCTTGAAGCTTTCTTT. Translated, it gives CASSLGHLEAFF.

The chain links TRBV28 to TRBJ2-7; the match to TRBD2 covers 7 bases. Germline V gives CDR1 MDHEN, CDR2 SYDVKM. The CDR3 loop spans 14 amino acids. V shed 5 bases and J 4 bases; nucleotides not matched to a gene: 8. The CDR3 DNA is TGTGCCAGCAGTACGGGGAGGGAGCGGTACGAGCAGTACTTC. Translation: CASSTGRERYEQYF.

The chain uses TRBV24-1 and TRBJ1-5, with 7 bases fitting TRBD1. Germline V gene lookup returns CDR1 KGHDR and CDR2 SFDVKD. The V gene end was trimmed by 7 bases and the J gene end by 2 bases; junction bases not matched to a gene: 16. This CDR3 comprises 18 residues. The CDR3 is CATSQHPGMGTGNQPQHF. The CDR3, as DNA: TGTGCCACCAGCCAACATCCTGGGATGGGGACAGGCAATCAGCCCCAGCATTTT.

This clone has only one observation. This chain joins TRBV10-2 and TRBJ2-7, with a tentative D call TRBD1 (6 bases). The CDR3 is 17 residues long. The germline V gene encodes CDR1 WSHSY and CDR2 SAAADI. V gave up 2 bases and J gave up 2 bases, with 19 bases separating them. CDR3 coding DNA: TGCGCCAGCAGTGAGCCACTGACCTTGGACAGAACCTACGAGCAGTACTTC. It codes for CASSEPLTLDRTYEQYF.

The CDR3 DNA reads TGTGCCAGCAGGCAGCCGGGACAGGGCACCTACGAGCAGTACTTC. Translated: CASRQPGQGTYEQYF. The V call is TRBV2, the J call TRBJ2-7, with 9 bases lining up with TRBD1. Germline V gives CDR1 SNHLY, CDR2 FYNNEI. The CDR3 contains 15 residues. The trim removed 6 bases at V and 2 bases at J, leaving 8 bases unmatched.

The chain recombines TRBV9 with TRBJ2-1; 8 bases map to TRBD1. Germline lookup yields CDR1 SGDLS and CDR2 YYNGEE. The CDR3 consists of 17 residues. The junction had 14 bases not matched to a gene; V was cut back by 4 bases and J by 5 bases. The CDR3 nucleotides read TGTGCCAGCAGCCCAGATAGCAGGGGGCGGGGAAACAATGAGCAGTTCTTC. Translation: CASSPDSRGRGNNEQFF.

The chain is built from TRBV18 and TRBJ1-6, with D tentatively TRBD1 (5 bases). V was clipped by 5 bases and J by 7 bases, with 9 bases between them. Germline V gene lookup returns CDR1 KGHSH and CDR2 LQKENI. CDR3 length equals 13 residues. The DNA of the CDR3 is TGTGCCAGCTCAGAACAGGCGAATTCACCCCTCCACTTT. Protein product: CASSEQANSPLHF.

The chain links TRBV28 to TRBJ1-1; no clear D. Germline assignment: CDR1 MDHEN and CDR2 SYDVKM. This CDR3 is 13 amino acids long. With 8 bases removed from V and 6 bases from J, the gap between germline ends came to 16 bases. The CDR3 bases are TGTGCCAGCTTCAGGTCCCTGGTCTCTGAAGCTTTCTTT. Translated, it gives CASFRSLVSEAFF.

The rearrangement uses TRBV2 and TRBJ2-3; D possibly corresponds to TRBD2 (5 bases). There are 15 residues in the CDR3. Trimming cost V 7 bases and J 0 bases, with 14 bases left between them. Germline values: CDR1 SNHLY, CDR2 FYNNEI. CDR3 in DNA: TGTGCCAGCATACCAGCGGTACCTAGCACAGATACGCAGTATTTT. Translating gives CASIPAVPSTDTQYF.

This clone was seen just once. The V and J genes are TRBV9 and TRBJ2-5; TRBD2 aligns across 12 bases. The V gene end was trimmed by 3 bases and the J gene end by 5 bases; junction bases not matched to a gene: 8. The CDR3 extends over 16 amino acids. The germline V gene encodes CDR1 SGDLS and CDR2 YYNGEE. The CDR3 sequence: CASSGRTSGVGETQYF. The CDR3 DNA reads TGTGCCAGCAGCGGACGGACTAGCGGGGTTGGTGAGACCCAGTACTTC.

The V and J genes are TRBV3-1 (or the pseudogene TRBV3-2) and TRBJ1-5; D is ambiguous. From germline, CDR1 is LGHDT and CDR2 YNNKEL (reference sequence). The ends were cut back, 1 base at V and 0 bases at J, with 10 bases in the middle. The CDR3 consists of 16 residues. CDR3 sequence reads: CASSQGELYSNQPQHF. The CDR3 region has the DNA TGTGCCAGCAGCCAAGGAGAGCTTTATAGCAATCAGCCCCAGCATTTT.

This chain joins TRBV4-1 and TRBJ2-1; possible D gene TRBD1, 5 bases. The CDR3 extends over 15 amino acids. With 1 base removed from V and 1 base from J, the gap between germline ends came to 8 bases. CDR1 and CDR2 from the germline V gene are MGHRA and YSYEKL. As DNA, the CDR3 is TGCGCCAGCAGCCAAGGGGGCAATTCCTACAATGAGCAGTTCTTC. As protein: CASSQGGNSYNEQFF.

The rearrangement links TRBV3-1 (or the pseudogene TRBV3-2) to TRBJ2-7, with D possibly matching TRBD1 (6 bases). The CDR3 is made up of 13 amino acids. Trimming left V 5 bases short and J 2 bases short, with 10 bases between. Germline V lookup: CDR1 LGHDT, CDR2 YNNKEL (reference sequence). The DNA of the CDR3 is TGTGCCAGCAGCATACAGGGTGCCTACGAGCAGTACTTC. Encoded protein: CASSIQGAYEQYF.